The source of this T cell receptor beta chain is a study of CD8 T cells in Susac syndrome. As concerns this clonotype: Its antigen is as yet unknown.

Roughly 0.45 to 1 ug RNA was reverse transcribed with random hexamers. The immunoSEQ assay covered 54 Vbeta and 13 Jbeta segments for CDR3. TCRdb redid the calling of the immunoSEQ multiplex PCR reads with MiXCR, one entry per CDR3 protein. There are some 300,000 distinct CDR3 sequences in the sample; 75% to 85% occur only once, and roughly 0.21% lies in the top ten. While CD8+ and CD4+ T cells were isolated negatively, TEMRA cells were enriched by FACS. Overall study results and limits: Individuals included in the TCR sequencing and HLA analysis were acknowledged by the study to be relatively few in number.

The receptor's source is a human donor with multiple sclerosis. Sample: CD8+ T cells from PBMCs.

Here the CDR3 reads CASSYNSGGSTDTQYF. Here the CDR3 DNA reads TGTGCCAGCAGTTACAATTCGGGAGGTAGCACAGATACGCAGTATTTT. The gene calls are TRBV6-5 and TRBJ2-3, with 7 bases identical to TRBD2. V was clipped by 2 bases and J by 0 bases; unmatched bases: 5. The germline V gene encodes CDR1 MNHEY and CDR2 SVGAGI. The CDR3 covers 16 residues.